This T cell receptor beta chain is from a study of T cells in Graves' hyperthyroidism and ophthalmopathy. A note on this clonotype: The antigen is not known.

Study findings and constraints: Model predictions of ophthalmopathy came a median 6.5 months before onset.

CDR1 is SGHNT and CDR2 is YYREEE in the germline V gene (reference sequence). This CDR3 has 12 amino acids. V was shortened by 2 bases and J by 9 bases, with 9 bases between the two germline ends. The TCR beta CDR3 regions underwent amplification using RNA transcripts as the source. Primed by the HTBI set, a first-round RT-PCR was run on the TCR CDR3. TCRdb re-called the multiplex PCR reads through MiXCR, storing one row per CDR3 protein. The table shows roughly 510,000 distinct CDR3 sequences, with around 50% occurring only once. The sample taken for sequencing was peripheral blood or thyroid tissue (not recorded which). This chain links TRBV5-4 with TRBJ1-3; D is ambiguous. This TCR derives from an adult woman with Graves' disease, either hyperthyroidism or ophthalmopathy (not recorded which). This chain's CDR3 is CASSFLDSTIYF. Here the CDR3 DNA reads TGTGCCAGCAGCTTCTTGGACTCCACCATATATTTT.